Here is one TCR beta chain with its context. The CDR3 extends over 14 amino acids. V lost 6 bases to trimming and J lost 7 bases; unmatched junction nucleotides: 8. The germline V gene has CDR1 KGHSH and CDR2 LQKENI. Sequenced by immunoSEQ multiplex PCR; TCRdb stores in-frame clones only, minus some. The data show around 36,000 clones, 75% to 95% seen once. This entry comes from a study of T cell changes during pregnancy in multiple sclerosis. Sample: CD4+ T cells from peripheral blood mononuclear cells, taken in the third trimester of pregnancy. The receptor was isolated from a female donor with multiple sclerosis, enrolled in a pregnancy study. The gene calls are TRBV18 and TRBJ1-5, with 8 bases aligning to TRBD1. The CDR3, as DNA: TGTGCCAGCTCGCAGGACAGGGACGGACAGCCCCAGCATTTT. Translating it yields CASSQDRDGQPQHF. Based on the CDR3 plus reference TRBV18 and TRBJ1-5, the full variable domain is NAGVMQNPRHLVRRRGQEARLRCSPMKGHSHVYWYRQLPEEGLKFMVYLQKENIIDESGMPKERFSAEFPKEGPSILRIQQVVRGDSAAYFCASSQDRDGQPQHFGDGTRLSIL.